Presented here are 10 T cell receptor beta chains from one specimen sequenced in a study of blood T cell repertoires in COVID-19. Method: immunoSEQ multiplex PCR; TCRdb's copy keeps in-frame clones and lacks some. The sample gives just over 85,000 clones, nearly 90% of which show up once; around 8.6% is in the top ten. What was sequenced was peripheral blood. The receptors originated from a man over 45 with acute or convalescent COVID-19.

The rearrangement links TRBV5-4 to TRBJ2-3; TRBD1 agrees at 12 bases. The CDR3 contains 17 residues. The germline CDR1 and CDR2 sequences are SGHNT and YYREEE (reference sequence). Losses at the gene ends were 2 bases for V and 2 bases for J; bases not matched to a gene: 6. This CDR3 reads CASSLDRGQGATDTQYF. In DNA form, the CDR3 reads TGTGCCAGCAGCTTAGATAGGGGACAGGGGGCCACAGATACGCAGTATTTT.

The chain joins TRBV19 to TRBJ1-4; D remains ambiguous. V shed 3 bases and J shed 0 bases, with 8 bases lying between them. The length of the CDR3 is 15 residues. Germline CDR1 and CDR2: LNHDA and SQIVND (reference sequence). CDR3 sequence reads: CASSIYSATNEKLFF. CDR3 nucleotides: TGTGCCAGTAGTATTTACAGTGCAACTAATGAAAAACTGTTTTTT.

This chain uses TRBV27 with TRBJ1-6, with unresolved D. The CDR3 has 15 residues. Per the germline V gene, CDR1 is MNHEY and CDR2 is SMNVEV (reference sequence). The V gene lost 6 bases and the J gene lost 5 bases, with 14 bases spanning the gap. The CDR3 bases are TGTGCCAGCAGCCGAAGGCTGCTAGATAATTCACCCCTCCACTTT. Encoded protein: CASSRRLLDNSPLHF.

CDR3 nucleotide sequence: TGTGCCAGCAAGGACAGGGGAGACTCACCCCTCCACTTT. Translating gives CASKDRGDSPLHF. This chain joins TRBV7-9 and TRBJ1-6, with 9 positions matching TRBD1. The CDR3 totals 13 residues. Looked up from germline, CDR1 is SEHNR and CDR2 is FQNEAQ (reference sequence). V lost 7 bases to trimming and J lost 10 bases; unmatched junction nucleotides: 5. Filled out from reference TRBV7-9 and TRBJ1-6, the complete variable domain reads DTGVSQNPRHKITKRGQNVTFRCDPISEHNRLYWYRQTLGQGPEFLTYFQNEAQLEKSRLLSDRFSAERPKGSFSTLEIQRTEQGDSAMYLCASKDRGDSPLHFGNGTRLTVT.

This chain links TRBV7-2 with TRBJ1-5; D gene unclear. This CDR3 comprises 15 residues. Germline values: CDR1 SGHTA, CDR2 FQGNSA. The germline V and J ends were trimmed by 0 bases and 7 bases, with 13 bases remaining between them. The CDR3 region has the DNA TGTGCCAGCAGCTTAGCCCTGGGAGAGGGCCAGCCCCAGCATTTT. Translating it yields CASSLALGEGQPQHF.

The rearrangement links TRBV9 to TRBJ1-4, with 8 bases matching TRBD1. The CDR3 is 14 amino acids. V dropped 0 bases and J dropped 6; count of bases not matched to a gene: 1. The germline gives CDR1 SGDLS, CDR2 YYNGEE. In nucleotides, the CDR3 is TGTGCCAGCAGCGTAGGCAGGGGGCATGAAAAACTGTTTTTT. Translation: CASSVGRGHEKLFF.

The V and J genes are TRBV2 and TRBJ2-5, with 13 bases aligning to TRBD2. Germline lookup yields CDR1 SNHLY and CDR2 FYNNEI. Trimming cost V 6 bases and J 1 base; bases outside gene matches: 2. The CDR3 runs to 15 residues. CDR3 amino acids: CASRGTSGIQETQYF. The CDR3 DNA follows: TGTGCCAGCAGGGGGACTAGCGGGATCCAAGAGACCCAGTACTTC.

This chain uses TRBV18 with TRBJ2-1, with 7 bases matching TRBD2. The V gene's germline CDR1 is KGHSH and CDR2 LQKENI. Trimming at V came to 6 bases and at J to 8 bases, leaving 16 bases not matched to a gene. The CDR3 sequence is 16 residues long. The CDR3 spells CASSPLTGTIMHEQFF. The CDR3, as DNA: TGTGCCAGCTCGCCGCTTACCGGGACTATCATGCATGAGCAGTTCTTC.

Remarks on this clone: In the same sample, other DNA sequences code for this CDR3. The chain has TRBV5-1 and TRBJ1-2, with TRBD1 identical over 11 bases. This CDR3 contains 15 residues. With 0 bases clipped from V and 3 bases from J, the junction kept 1 base outside the gene matches. Germline V lookup: CDR1 SGHRS, CDR2 YFSETQ. CDR3 DNA: TGCGCCAGCAGCTTGGGGACAGGGGGCGACTATGGCTACACCTTC. It yields the protein CASSLGTGGDYGYTF.

This rearrangement joins TRBV28 to TRBJ1-1, with a weak D call TRBD1 (5 bases). The CDR3 covers 16 residues. Germline V lookup: CDR1 MDHEN, CDR2 SYDVKM. Trimming took 3 bases from V and 3 from J, leaving 17 bases between them. The CDR3 loop reads CASSLASIGVDTEAFF. The CDR3 DNA reads as TGTGCCAGCAGTTTGGCGAGTATAGGGGTGGACACTGAAGCTTTCTTT.